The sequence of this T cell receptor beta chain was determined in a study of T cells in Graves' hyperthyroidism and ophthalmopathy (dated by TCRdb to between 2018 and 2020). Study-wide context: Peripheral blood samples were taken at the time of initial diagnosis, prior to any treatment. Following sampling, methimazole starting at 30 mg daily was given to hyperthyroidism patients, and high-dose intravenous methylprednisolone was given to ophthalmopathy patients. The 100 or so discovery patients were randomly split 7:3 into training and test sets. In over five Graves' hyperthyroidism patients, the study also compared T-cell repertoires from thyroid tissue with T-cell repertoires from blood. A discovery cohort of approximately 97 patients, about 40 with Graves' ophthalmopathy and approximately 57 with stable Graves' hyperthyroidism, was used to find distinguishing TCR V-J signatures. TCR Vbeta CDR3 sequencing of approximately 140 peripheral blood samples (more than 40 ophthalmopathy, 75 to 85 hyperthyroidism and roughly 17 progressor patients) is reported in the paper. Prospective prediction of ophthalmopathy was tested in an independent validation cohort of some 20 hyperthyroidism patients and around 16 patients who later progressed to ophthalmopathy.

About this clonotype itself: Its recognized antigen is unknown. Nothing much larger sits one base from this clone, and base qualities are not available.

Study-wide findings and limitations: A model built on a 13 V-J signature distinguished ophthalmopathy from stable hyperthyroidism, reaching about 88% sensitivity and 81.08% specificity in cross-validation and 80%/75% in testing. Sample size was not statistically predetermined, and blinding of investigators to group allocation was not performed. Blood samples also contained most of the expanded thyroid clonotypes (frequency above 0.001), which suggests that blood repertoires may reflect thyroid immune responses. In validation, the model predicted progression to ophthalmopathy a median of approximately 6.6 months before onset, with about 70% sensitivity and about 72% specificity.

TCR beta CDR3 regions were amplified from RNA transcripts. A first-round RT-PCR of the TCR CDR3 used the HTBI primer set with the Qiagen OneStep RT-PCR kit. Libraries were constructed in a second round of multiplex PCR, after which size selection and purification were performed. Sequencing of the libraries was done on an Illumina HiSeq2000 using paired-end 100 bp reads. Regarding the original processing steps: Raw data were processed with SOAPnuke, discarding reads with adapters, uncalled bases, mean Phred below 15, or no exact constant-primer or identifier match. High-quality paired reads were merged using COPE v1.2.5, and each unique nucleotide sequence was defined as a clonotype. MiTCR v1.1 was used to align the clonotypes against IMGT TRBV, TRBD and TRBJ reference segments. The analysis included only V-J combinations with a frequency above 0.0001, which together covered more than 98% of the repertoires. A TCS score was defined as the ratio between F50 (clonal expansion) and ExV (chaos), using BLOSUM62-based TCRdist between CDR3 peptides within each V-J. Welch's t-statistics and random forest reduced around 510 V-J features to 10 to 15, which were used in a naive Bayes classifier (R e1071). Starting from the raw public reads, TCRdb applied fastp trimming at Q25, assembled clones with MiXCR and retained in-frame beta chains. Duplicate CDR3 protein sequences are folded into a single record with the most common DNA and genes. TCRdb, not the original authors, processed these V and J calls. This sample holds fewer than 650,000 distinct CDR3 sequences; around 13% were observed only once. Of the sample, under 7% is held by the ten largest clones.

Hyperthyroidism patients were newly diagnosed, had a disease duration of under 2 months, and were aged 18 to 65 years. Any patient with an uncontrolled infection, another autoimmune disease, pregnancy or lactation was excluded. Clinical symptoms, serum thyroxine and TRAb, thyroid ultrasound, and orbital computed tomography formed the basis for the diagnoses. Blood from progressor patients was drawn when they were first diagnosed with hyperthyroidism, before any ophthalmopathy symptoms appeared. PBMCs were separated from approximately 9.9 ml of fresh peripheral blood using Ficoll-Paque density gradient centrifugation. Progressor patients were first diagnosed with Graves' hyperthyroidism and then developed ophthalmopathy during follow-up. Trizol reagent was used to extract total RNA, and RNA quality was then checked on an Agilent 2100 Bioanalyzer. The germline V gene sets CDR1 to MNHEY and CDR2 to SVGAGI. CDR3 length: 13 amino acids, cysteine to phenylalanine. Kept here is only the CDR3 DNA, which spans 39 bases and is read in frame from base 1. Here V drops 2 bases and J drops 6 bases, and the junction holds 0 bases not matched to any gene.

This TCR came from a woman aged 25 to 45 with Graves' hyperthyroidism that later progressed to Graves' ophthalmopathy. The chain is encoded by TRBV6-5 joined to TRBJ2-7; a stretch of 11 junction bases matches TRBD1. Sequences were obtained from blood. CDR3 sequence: CASSYGTGGEQYF. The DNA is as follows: TGTGCCAGCAGTTACGGGACAGGGGGCGAGCAGTACTTC.